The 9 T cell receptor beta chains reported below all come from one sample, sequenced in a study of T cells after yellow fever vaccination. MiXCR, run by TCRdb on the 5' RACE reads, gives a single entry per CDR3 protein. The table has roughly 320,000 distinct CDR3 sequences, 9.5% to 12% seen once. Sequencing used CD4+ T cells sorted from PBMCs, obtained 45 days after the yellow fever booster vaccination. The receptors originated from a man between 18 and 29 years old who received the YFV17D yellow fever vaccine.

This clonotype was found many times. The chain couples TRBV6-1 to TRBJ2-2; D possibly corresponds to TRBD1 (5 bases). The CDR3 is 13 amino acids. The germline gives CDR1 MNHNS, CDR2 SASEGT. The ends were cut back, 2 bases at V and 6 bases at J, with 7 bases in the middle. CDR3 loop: CASSEQGSGELFF. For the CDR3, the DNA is TGTGCCAGCAGTGAACAGGGTTCCGGGGAGCTGTTTTTT.

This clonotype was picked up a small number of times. CDR3 DNA sequence: TGTGCCAGCAGCTTAAACTATCTTAGCACAGATACGCAGTATTTT. As protein: CASSLNYLSTDTQYF. This chain uses TRBV7-2 with TRBJ2-3, with D uncertain. Germline assignment: CDR1 SGHTA and CDR2 FQGNSA. The CDR3 spans 15 residues. V was pared by 2 bases and J by 0 bases, with 9 bases between.

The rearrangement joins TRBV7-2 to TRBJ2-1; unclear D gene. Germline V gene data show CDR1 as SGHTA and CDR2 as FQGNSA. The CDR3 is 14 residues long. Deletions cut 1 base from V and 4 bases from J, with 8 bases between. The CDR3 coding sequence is TGTGCCAGCAGCTTAGTGTACCCTTACAATGAGCAGTTCTTC. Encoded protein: CASSLVYPYNEQFF.

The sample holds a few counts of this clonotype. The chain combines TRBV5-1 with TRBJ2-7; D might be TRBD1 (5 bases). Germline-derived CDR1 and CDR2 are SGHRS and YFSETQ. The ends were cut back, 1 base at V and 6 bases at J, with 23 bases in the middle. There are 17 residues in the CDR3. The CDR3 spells CASSLFFQGITAAEQYF. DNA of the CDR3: TGCGCCAGCAGCTTGTTTTTTCAGGGCATAACAGCAGCCGAGCAGTACTTC.

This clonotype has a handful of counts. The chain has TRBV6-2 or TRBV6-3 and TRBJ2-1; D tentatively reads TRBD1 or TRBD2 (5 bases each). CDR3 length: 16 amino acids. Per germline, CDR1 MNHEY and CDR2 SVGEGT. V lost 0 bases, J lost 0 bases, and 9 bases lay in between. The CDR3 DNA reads TGTGCCAGCAGTTACTCGGGGACCGGCTCCTACAATGAGCAGTTCTTC. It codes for CASSYSGTGSYNEQFF.

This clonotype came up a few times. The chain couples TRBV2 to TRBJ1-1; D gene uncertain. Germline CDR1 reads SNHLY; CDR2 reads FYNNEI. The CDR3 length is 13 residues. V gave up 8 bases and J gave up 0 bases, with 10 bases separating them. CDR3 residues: CASPSGMNTEAFF. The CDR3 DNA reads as TGTGCCAGCCCGAGTGGGATGAACACTGAAGCTTTCTTT.

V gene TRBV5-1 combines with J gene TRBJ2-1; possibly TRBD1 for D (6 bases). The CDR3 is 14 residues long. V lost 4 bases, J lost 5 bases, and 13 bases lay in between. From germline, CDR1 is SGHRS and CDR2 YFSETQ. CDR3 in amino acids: CASSLGGWDNEQFF. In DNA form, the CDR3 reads TGCGCCAGCAGCCTAGGGGGTTGGGACAATGAGCAGTTCTTC.

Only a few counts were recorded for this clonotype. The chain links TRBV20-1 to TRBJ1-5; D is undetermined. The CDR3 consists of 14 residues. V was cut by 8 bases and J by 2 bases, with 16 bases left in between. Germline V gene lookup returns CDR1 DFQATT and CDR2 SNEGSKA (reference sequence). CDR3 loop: CSTGAAGGNQPQHF. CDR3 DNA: TGCAGTACTGGTGCGGCCGGTGGCAATCAGCCCCAGCATTTT.

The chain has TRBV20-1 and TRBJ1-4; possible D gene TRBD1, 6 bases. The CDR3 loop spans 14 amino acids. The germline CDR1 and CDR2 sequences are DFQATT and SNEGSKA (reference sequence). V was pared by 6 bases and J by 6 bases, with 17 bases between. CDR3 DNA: TGCAGTGCAGTTCCACAGGGAACAGATGAAAAACTGTTTTTT. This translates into CSAVPQGTDEKLFF.